Following are 28 T cell receptor beta chains from one sample sequenced in a study of blood T cell repertoires in COVID-19. Repertoires were generated with immunoSEQ multiplex PCR, while TCRdb's copy carries only in-frame clones and drops some. The sample includes 250,000 to 300,000 clones, roughly 85% of them seen just once. Sequencing was performed on peripheral blood. Source of these receptors: a man aged 50-60 years with active or convalescent COVID-19.

The chain uses TRBV7-6 and TRBJ2-1, with TRBD2 identical over 13 bases. This CDR3 comprises 18 residues. V shed 1 base and J 7 bases; nucleotides not matched to a gene: 10. Germline loops: CDR1 SGHVS, CDR2 FNYEAQ. The CDR3: CASSLGPPGLAGMNEQFF. CDR3 sequence (DNA): TGTGCCAGCAGCTTAGGACCTCCGGGACTAGCGGGAATGAATGAGCAGTTCTTC.

The J gene is TRBJ2-2, the V gene TRBV5-1; D might be TRBD2 (6 bases). The V end was cut by 5 bases, the J end by 2 bases, with 13 bases between. From germline, CDR1 is SGHRS and CDR2 YFSETQ. This CDR3 has 15 amino acids. CDR3 residues: CASRPGTPNTGELFF. CDR3 bases: TGCGCCAGCAGGCCCGGGACTCCTAACACCGGGGAGCTGTTTTTT.

The rearrangement joins TRBV7-2 to TRBJ2-7, with TRBD1 matching 10 bases. The V gene end was trimmed by 5 bases and the J gene end by 6 bases; junction bases not matched to a gene: 10. Per germline, CDR1 SGHTA and CDR2 FQGNSA. The CDR3 spans 15 residues. The CDR3 DNA sequence: TGTGCCAGCAGCCCCCGACAGGGGGCAGGTGCCGAGCAGTACTTC. It is translated as CASSPRQGAGAEQYF.

This clone turned up a few times. The same CDR3 also results from other DNA sequences found in this sample. V is TRBV5-1 and J is TRBJ2-7, with 9 bases that match TRBD2. Trimming took 0 bases from V and 4 from J; bases not matched to a gene: 2. The CDR3 extends over 14 amino acids. The germline CDR1 and CDR2 sequences are SGHRS and YFSETQ. In DNA form, the CDR3 reads TGCGCCAGCAGCTTGGCTAGCGGGACATACGAGCAGTACTTC. Translating gives CASSLASGTYEQYF.

This sequence joins TRBV19 and TRBJ1-5; D is undetermined. This CDR3 comprises 15 residues. Deletions cut 3 bases from V and 7 bases from J, with 16 bases between. Germline V gene lookup returns CDR1 LNHDA and CDR2 SQIVND (reference sequence). This chain's CDR3 is CASSMARDSGQPQHF. The DNA of the CDR3 is TGTGCCAGTAGTATGGCGCGGGATTCAGGCCAGCCCCAGCATTTT.

This chain links TRBV29-1 with TRBJ1-5; D is unclear. Trimming shortened V by 4 bases and J by 7 bases, and 14 bases separated the two germline ends. The CDR3 runs to 13 residues. Germline values: CDR1 SQVTM, CDR2 ANQGSEA. CDR3 DNA sequence: TGCAGCGTTGGGGCAGACCCGGGACAGCCCCAGCATTTT. It yields the protein CSVGADPGQPQHF.

The CDR3 region is CATSDPSGSSYNEQFF. The CDR3 coding sequence is TGTGCCACCAGTGACCCTAGCGGGAGCTCCTACAATGAGCAGTTCTTC. The chain has TRBV24-1 and TRBJ2-1; 10 nucleotides align to TRBD2. In germline, CDR1 is KGHDR, CDR2 SFDVKD. The CDR3 sequence is 16 residues long. V lost 4 bases and J lost 0; bases outside the gene matches: 2.

The chain's CDR3 is CASSAGGEDEKLFF. The CDR3 DNA follows: TGTGCCAGCAGCGCTGGAGGGGAGGATGAAAAACTGTTTTTT. The rearrangement links TRBV5-4 to TRBJ1-4, with D possibly being TRBD1 (5 bases). Germline-derived CDR1 and CDR2 are SGHNT and YYREEE (reference sequence). Trimming cost V 4 bases and J 6 bases, with 13 bases left between them. This CDR3 region has 14 residues.

CDR3 in DNA: TGTGCCAGTAGGCCACTAGGACGGGAGGACATTCAGTACTTC. Amino acid sequence: CASRPLGREDIQYF. The chain employs TRBV19 and TRBJ2-4, with 7 bases fitting TRBD2. After removal of 6 bases from V and 8 bases from J, the junction contained 10 bases not matched to a gene. The CDR3 is made up of 14 amino acids. Germline V gene sequence: CDR1 LNHDA, CDR2 SQIVND (reference sequence).

This chain links TRBV7-2 with TRBJ2-7; 7 nucleotides match TRBD1. The CDR3 consists of 13 residues. V was clipped by 5 bases and J by 6 bases; unmatched bases: 7. The germline V gene encodes CDR1 SGHTA and CDR2 FQGNSA. The CDR3 sequence: CASSAQRDSEQYF. The CDR3 DNA follows: TGTGCCAGCAGCGCACAAAGGGACAGCGAGCAGTACTTC.

This clone showed up just a few times. V gene TRBV6-2 or TRBV6-3 combines with J gene TRBJ2-7, with TRBD2 matching 10 bases. Germline loops: CDR1 MNHEY, CDR2 SVGEGT. J gave up 1 base and V 2 bases, and 11 bases lay outside the gene matches. The CDR3 has 18 amino acids. The CDR3 loop is CASSYTGRGTSASYEQYF. The CDR3 nucleotides are TGTGCCAGCAGTTACACCGGGAGGGGGACTAGCGCTTCCTACGAGCAGTACTTC.

The J gene is TRBJ1-5, the V gene TRBV14; D unresolved. V lost 3 bases, J lost 8 bases, and 11 bases lay in between. The CDR3 sequence is 13 residues long. The germline CDR1 and CDR2 sequences are SGHDN and FVKESK. The CDR3 loop is CASSQGSSEPQHF. CDR3 DNA sequence: TGTGCCAGCAGCCAGGGCAGCTCGGAGCCCCAGCATTTT.

V is TRBV11-2 and J is TRBJ2-3; TRBD2 matches at 8 bases. The CDR3 loop spans 17 amino acids. V dropped 1 base and J dropped 6; count of bases not matched to a gene: 12. Germline V CDR1 and CDR2: SGHAT, FQNNGV. Written as DNA, the CDR3 is TGTGCCAGCAGCTTAGTCGGGAGGGCATCTTTTACCGATACGCAGTATTTT. Translation: CASSLVGRASFTDTQYF.

The V and J genes are TRBV9 and TRBJ1-2; D not certain. The germline V gene has CDR1 SGDLS and CDR2 YYNGEE. Deletions cut 0 bases from V and 0 bases from J, with 9 bases between. This CDR3 has 15 amino acids. CDR3 sequence: CASSVGGIANYGYTF. The CDR3 coding sequence is TGTGCCAGCAGCGTAGGAGGAATAGCTAACTATGGCTACACCTTC.

The V gene is TRBV4-2, the J gene TRBJ2-4; the match to TRBD1 covers 8 bases. CDR1 and CDR2 (germline): LGHNA, YNFKEQ. The CDR3 consists of 18 residues. Trimming at V came to 1 base and at J to 5 bases, leaving 13 bases not matched to a gene. CDR3 sequence: CASSQGPGGQGIQNIQYF. For the CDR3, the DNA is TGTGCCAGCAGCCAAGGTCCCGGAGGACAGGGCATTCAAAACATTCAGTACTTC.

The chain joins TRBV4-1 to TRBJ1-1, with D possibly being TRBD1 (5 bases). The V end was cut by 0 bases, the J end by 8 bases, with 16 bases between. The CDR3 extends over 15 amino acids. Germline assignment: CDR1 MGHRA and CDR2 YSYEKL. CDR3 in amino acids: CASSQDPVGGREAFF. Written as DNA, the CDR3 is TGCGCCAGCAGCCAAGATCCGGTGGGGGGGAGGGAAGCTTTCTTT.

The rearrangement uses TRBV5-1 and TRBJ2-1, with 9 nucleotides matching TRBD1. Germline V gene data show CDR1 as SGHRS and CDR2 as YFSETQ. This CDR3 is built from 13 residues. Trimming cost V 0 bases and J 8 bases; bases outside gene matches: 0. The CDR3 nucleotides are TGCGCCAGCAGCTTGGGGGACAGGGATGAGCAGTTCTTC. Translation: CASSLGDRDEQFF.

V usage is TRBV29-1 and J usage is TRBJ1-2, with 9 bases that match TRBD1. V lost 4 bases and J lost 2; bases outside the gene matches: 5. This CDR3 is built from 14 residues. Germline lookup yields CDR1 SQVTM and CDR2 ANQGSEA. The CDR3 sequence: CSVVQGATNYGYTF. The DNA of the CDR3 is TGCAGCGTTGTACAGGGGGCAACGAACTATGGCTACACCTTC.

The V gene is TRBV27, the J gene TRBJ1-6, with a tentative D call TRBD1 (6 bases). Trimming removed 3 bases at V and 9 bases at J, with 9 bases between. This CDR3 is built from 13 residues. CDR1 is MNHEY and CDR2 is SMNVEV in the germline V gene (reference sequence). The CDR3 is CASSFGGSSPLHF. The CDR3 DNA sequence: TGTGCCAGCAGTTTTGGGGGCAGTTCACCCCTCCACTTT.

This chain uses TRBV3-1 (or the pseudogene TRBV3-2) with TRBJ1-2, with D possibly being TRBD1 (6 bases). This CDR3 has 13 amino acids. V was trimmed by 7 bases and J by 4 bases, leaving 13 bases between them. The germline V gene has CDR1 LGHDT and CDR2 YNNKEL (reference sequence). The CDR3 is CASMAGEGYGYTF. The CDR3, as DNA: TGTGCCAGCATGGCAGGGGAGGGCTATGGCTACACCTTC.

The chain combines TRBV7-3 with TRBJ2-7, with 7 bases fitting TRBD2. Germline V gives CDR1 SGHTA, CDR2 FQGTGA. V lost 1 base and J lost 5; bases outside the gene matches: 5. The CDR3 has 14 amino acids. The CDR3 DNA reads as TGTGCCAGCAGCTTAAGCGGGAGCGGCAACGAGCAGTACTTC. It encodes CASSLSGSGNEQYF. The variable domain in full, with the rest retrieved from reference TRBV7-3 and TRBJ2-7, is GAGVSQTPSNKVTEKGKYVELRCDPISGHTALYWYRQSLGQGPEFLIYFQGTGAADDSGLPNDRFFAVRPEGSVSTLKIQRTERGDSAVYLCASSLSGSGNEQYFGPGTRLTVT.

About this clone itself: Different DNA sequences within this sample yield the same CDR3. The chain carries TRBV4-2 and TRBJ1-4; the match to TRBD1 covers 7 bases. This CDR3 spans 16 amino acids. V was pared by 1 base and J by 5 bases, with 7 bases of the junction left unmatched. Germline CDR1 reads LGHNA; CDR2 reads YNFKEQ. In nucleotides, the CDR3 is TGTGCCAGCAGCCAAGGTTCCGGGACAGAGAATGAAAAACTGTTTTTT. It encodes CASSQGSGTENEKLFF.

The rearrangement links TRBV5-1 to TRBJ1-1, with a possible D match to TRBD1 (6 bases). Deletions cut 7 bases from V and 2 bases from J, with 15 bases between. The CDR3 totals 14 residues. The germline V gene encodes CDR1 SGHRS and CDR2 YFSETQ. CDR3 in DNA: TGCGCCAGCCGGTCAAGACAGGTTAACACTGAAGCTTTCTTT. Its translation is CASRSRQVNTEAFF. The full variable domain, completed using reference TRBV5-1 and TRBJ1-1, is KAGVTQTPRYLIKTRGQQVTLSCSPISGHRSVSWYQQTPGQGLQFLFEYFSETQRNKGNFPGRFSGRQFSNSRSEMNVSTLELGDSALYLCASRSRQVNTEAFFGQGTRLTVV.

The chain recombines TRBV2 with TRBJ2-7; perhaps TRBD2 as D (5 bases). Germline V gene data show CDR1 as SNHLY and CDR2 as FYNNEI. The CDR3 spans 12 residues. Trimming took off 6 bases at V and 6 bases at J, with 12 bases between the two ends. The CDR3 protein is CASRGDRGEQYF. The CDR3 DNA is TGTGCCAGCAGGGGCGATCGGGGCGAGCAGTACTTC.

The chain couples TRBV24-1 to TRBJ2-1; D gene uncertain. Germline loops: CDR1 KGHDR, CDR2 SFDVKD. This CDR3 is built from 14 residues. V lost 1 base to trimming and J lost 4 bases, with 7 bases between them. The CDR3 nucleotides read TGTGCCACCAGTGATTTCGCCCGGTACAATGAGCAGTTCTTC. The encoded protein is CATSDFARYNEQFF.

DNA of the CDR3: TGTGCCAGCAGTGGGGCAGGGACTTCGGCTGAAGCTTTCTTT. Translation gives CASSGAGTSAEAFF. The gene calls are TRBV2 and TRBJ1-1; TRBD1 is a possible D gene (5 bases). V lost 4 bases and J lost 6, with 15 bases in between. CDR3 length: 14 residues. Germline V gives CDR1 SNHLY, CDR2 FYNNEI.

The chain employs TRBV18 and TRBJ2-5; no clear D. CDR1 is KGHSH and CDR2 is LQKENI in the germline V gene. The CDR3 totals 15 residues. Trimming took off 3 bases at V and 5 bases at J, with 16 bases between the two ends. The chain's CDR3 is CASSPPRAGDETQYF. The CDR3 DNA is TGTGCCAGCTCACCCCCACGCGCAGGTGACGAGACCCAGTACTTC.

This clone has more than one count but fewer than ten. The rearrangement links TRBV19 to TRBJ2-1; tentative D call: TRBD1 (6 bases). The CDR3 extends over 18 amino acids. V gave up 0 bases and J gave up 1 base, with 16 bases separating them. Germline V lookup: CDR1 LNHDA, CDR2 SQIVND (reference sequence). CDR3 sequence (DNA): TGTGCCAGTAGTATAGATCGGTACAGGGACGTATCCTACAATGAGCAGTTCTTC. Translation: CASSIDRYRDVSYNEQFF.